The entry below gives a single T cell receptor beta chain sequence along with its context. This clonotype showed up just a few times. The antigen this receptor binds is unknown. There are no base qualities to consult, and no much larger clone falls within one base. The record originates from a study of CD8 T cells in ankylosing spondylitis (dated by TCRdb to the late 2010s). Concerning the study at large: The study profiled T cell receptor beta repertoires in healthy donors and ankylosing spondylitis patients to find disease-linked TCR variants. The whole study cohort included 108 healthy donors and 25 ankylosing spondylitis patients. Peripheral blood was sampled, and synovial fluid was additionally collected from ankylosing spondylitis patients.

The instrument given in TCRdb is Illumina HiSeq 2500. Quantitative 5'-RACE with molecular barcodes was the method used to prepare the TCR beta libraries. From the authors' description of their analysis: Disease-linked TCR variants were identified with a new computational method built on a probabilistic model of VDJ rearrangement. The raw public reads went through TCRdb reprocessing: fastp at Q25, MiXCR clone calling, in-frame beta chains kept. CDR3 protein sequences are deduplicated, and each keeps its most common genes and DNA. TCRdb's processing, not the study's, gives the V and J calls here. This sample lists more than 500,000 distinct CDR3 sequences; approximately 5.3% were detected once. Under 4.5% of the sample lies in the top ten. Unmatched junction bases come to 7, with V trimmed by 3 bases and J by 6 bases. The CDR3, cysteine through phenylalanine, is 16 amino acids long. Only CDR3 DNA is held: 48 bases, read in frame from base 1. Taken from the germline V gene, the CDR1 and CDR2 loops are SGHRS and YFSETQ.

Study-wide conclusions, independent of this receptor: Some motif variants had previously been reported in the synovial fluid and blood of reactive arthritis patients, which suggests shared mechanisms of disease initiation. The disease-linked clones showed a CD8+ phenotype and occurred at relatively low frequencies in peripheral blood. According to the report, matched synovial fluid samples from ankylosing spondylitis patients were significantly enriched for the disease-linked clones. Blood from ankylosing spondylitis patients appeared to be characterized by a TCR beta motif composed of 7 to 9 highly homologous amino acid variants.

The clonotype was recovered from a male donor with ankylosing spondylitis. The sequenced sample was blood, either unsorted or a sorted T cell fraction (not recorded which). The chain employs TRBV5-1 and TRBJ2-1; 12 junctional bases match TRBD1. The base sequence is TGCGCCAGCAGCTCCCGCGGGACAGGGGGCCTCAATGAGCAGTTCTTC. The encoded protein is CASSSRGTGGLNEQFF.